A selection of T cell receptor beta chains follows, all from one sample in a study of blood T cell repertoires in COVID-19. The repertoire was sequenced with immunoSEQ multiplex PCR; TCRdb's copy has only in-frame clones and lacks some. The table includes fewer than 150,000 clones, around 91% detected once. Sequences were obtained from peripheral blood. These receptors originate from a woman aged 60-75 years with COVID-19, enrolled during active disease. CDR3s include the opening cysteine and the closing phenylalanine or tryptophan. Fields, in order: J gene, clone size, V gene, D gene, CDR3 protein, CDR3 DNA. D genes are given only for firm matches. Only some rows state a clone size, as once, few, many or a class for expanded clones.

J: TRBJ2-3
size: .
V: TRBV3-1/TRBV3-2
D: TRBD2
CDR3: CASSNRGGLGTDTQYF
DNA: TGTGCCAGCAGTAACCGGGGGGGCCTCGGGACAGATACGCAGTATTTT

J: TRBJ1-1
size: .
V: TRBV4-3
D: TRBD1
CDR3: CASSQDLGQGGLHLMEAFF
DNA: TGCGCCAGCAGCCAAGATCTAGGACAGGGAGGCCTCCATCTGATGGAAGCTTTCTTT

J: TRBJ1-1
size: .
V: TRBV13
D: TRBD1
CDR3: CASTRAAGGTEAFF
DNA: TGTGCCAGCACCCGCGCTGCAGGGGGCACTGAAGCTTTCTTT

J: TRBJ1-2
size: .
V: TRBV6-2/TRBV6-3
D: .
CDR3: CASSSLRGAHGYTF
DNA: TGTGCCAGCAGTTCTTTGCGGGGGGCTCATGGCTACACCTTC

J: TRBJ2-3
size: .
V: TRBV7-8
D: TRBD1
CDR3: CASSLFAGGSTDTQYF
DNA: TGTGCCAGCAGTCTCTTCGCAGGGGGTAGCACAGATACGCAGTATTTT

J: TRBJ1-3
size: .
V: TRBV5-1
D: .
CDR3: CASSLDRISGNTIYF
DNA: TGCGCCAGCAGCTTGGACAGGATCTCTGGAAACACCATATATTTT

J: TRBJ2-2
size: .
V: TRBV30
D: TRBD2
CDR3: CAWSRTRGAGGELFF
DNA: TGTGCCTGGAGTCGGACGCGGGGGGCTGGCGGGGAGCTGTTTTTT

J: TRBJ1-2
size: .
V: TRBV4-3
D: .
CDR3: CASSQDWRGQYGYTF
DNA: TGCGCCAGCAGCCAAGATTGGAGAGGGCAGTATGGCTACACCTTC

J: TRBJ2-3
size: .
V: TRBV5-1
D: TRBD2
CDR3: CASSLGRLAGFTDTQYF
DNA: TGCGCCAGCAGCTTGGGTCGGCTAGCGGGGTTCACAGATACGCAGTATTTT

J: TRBJ1-1
size: .
V: TRBV5-1
D: .
CDR3: CASSLGRSKNTEAFF
DNA: TGCGCCAGCAGCTTGGGGCGGAGTAAAAACACTGAAGCTTTCTTT

J: TRBJ2-6
size: .
V: TRBV3-1/TRBV3-2
D: .
CDR3: CASSPVLSGANVLTF
DNA: TGTGCCAGCAGCCCAGTCCTCTCTGGGGCCAACGTCCTGACTTTC

J: TRBJ2-1
size: .
V: TRBV5-1
D: TRBD2
CDR3: CASSLGAGAYNEQFF
DNA: TGCGCCAGCAGCTTGGGTGCGGGGGCCTACAATGAGCAGTTCTTC

J: TRBJ2-7
size: .
V: TRBV7-2
D: .
CDR3: CASSRGGGSEQYF
DNA: TGTGCCAGCTCCCGTGGGGGGGGCTCCGAGCAGTACTTC

J: TRBJ1-2
size: .
V: TRBV3-1/TRBV3-2
D: .
CDR3: CASSRYQGNANYGYTF
DNA: TGTGCCAGCAGCCGCTATCAGGGAAACGCTAACTATGGCTACACCTTC

J: TRBJ2-5
size: .
V: TRBV3-1/TRBV3-2
D: .
CDR3: CASRPTGQETQYF
DNA: TGTGCCAGCAGACCGACAGGTCAAGAGACCCAGTACTTC

J: TRBJ2-1
size: .
V: TRBV6-2/TRBV6-3
D: TRBD2
CDR3: CASSYSLGLAGYYYEQFF
DNA: TGTGCCAGCAGTTACTCCCTCGGACTAGCGGGGTATTACTATGAGCAGTTCTTC

J: TRBJ2-2
size: .
V: TRBV13
D: .
CDR3: CASRRGFRAGLNTGELFF
DNA: TGTGCCAGCAGGAGAGGCTTTCGGGCGGGGCTGAACACCGGGGAGCTGTTTTTT

J: TRBJ1-3
size: .
V: TRBV30
D: TRBD1
CDR3: CAWSVGQGAAGNTIYF
DNA: TGTGCCTGGAGTGTGGGTCAGGGGGCGGCTGGAAACACCATATATTTT

J: TRBJ1-1
size: .
V: TRBV7-9
D: TRBD1
CDR3: CASSSSGGYTEAFF
DNA: TGTGCCAGCAGCTCCTCAGGGGGCTACACTGAAGCTTTCTTT

J: TRBJ1-2
size: once
V: TRBV7-6
D: TRBD1
CDR3: CASSPGTAIYGYTF
DNA: TGTGCCAGCAGTCCCGGGACAGCCATCTATGGCTACACCTTC

J: TRBJ1-2
size: .
V: TRBV18
D: TRBD1
CDR3: CASSPGQGNYGYTF
DNA: TGTGCCAGCTCCCCGGGACAGGGGAACTATGGCTACACCTTC

J: TRBJ2-1
size: .
V: TRBV4-3
D: TRBD1
CDR3: CASSQDQGQGSNEQFF
DNA: TGCGCCAGCAGCCAAGATCAGGGACAGGGGAGCAATGAGCAGTTCTTC

J: TRBJ1-6
size: .
V: TRBV19
D: .
CDR3: CASSIPQGSNSPLHF
DNA: TGTGCCAGTAGTATTCCACAGGGATCGAATTCACCCCTCCACTTT

J: TRBJ2-2
size: .
V: TRBV3-1/TRBV3-2
D: TRBD2
CDR3: CASSQEGDYSNTGELFF
DNA: TGTGCCAGCAGCCAAGAGGGGGACTATTCTAACACCGGGGAGCTGTTTTTT

J: TRBJ2-7
size: .
V: TRBV3-1/TRBV3-2
D: .
CDR3: CASSLTDSSYEQYF
DNA: TGTGCCAGCAGCCTAACGGACAGCTCCTACGAGCAGTACTTC